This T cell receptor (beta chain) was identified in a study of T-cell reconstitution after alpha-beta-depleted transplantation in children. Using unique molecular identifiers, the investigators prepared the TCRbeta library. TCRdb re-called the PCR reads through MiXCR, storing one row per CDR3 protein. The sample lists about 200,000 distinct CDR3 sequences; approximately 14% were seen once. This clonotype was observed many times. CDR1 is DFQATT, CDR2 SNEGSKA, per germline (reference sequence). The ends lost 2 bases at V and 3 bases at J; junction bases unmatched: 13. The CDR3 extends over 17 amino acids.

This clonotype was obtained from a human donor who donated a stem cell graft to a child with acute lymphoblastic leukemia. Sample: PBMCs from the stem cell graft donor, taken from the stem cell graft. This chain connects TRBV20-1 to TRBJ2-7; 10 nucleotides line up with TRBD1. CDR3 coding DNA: TGCAGTGCTAGAAGCCGGGACAGGGGCCACGATTTCTACGAGCAGTACTTC. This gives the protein CSARSRDRGHDFYEQYF.